The present TCR beta chain was sequenced within a study of blood T cells in healthy people across ages. In this sample, this clonotype turned up a few times. PCR was performed a second time for about 7 to 11 cycles using a sample-barcoded 5' primer and a J-beta primer mix. TCRdb reanalysed the 5' RACE reads using MiXCR and keeps one entry per CDR3 protein. The table has 1.5 million to 2 million distinct CDR3 sequences, about 28% seen once; the top ten hold 7.7%. The CDR3 has 15 residues. V was clipped by 6 bases and J by 11 bases, with 25 bases between them. Germline V lookup: CDR1 LGHDT, CDR2 YNNKEL (reference sequence).

The V and J genes are TRBV3-1 and TRBJ2-5, with D tentatively TRBD1 or TRBD2 (5 bases each). The sequence was obtained from a woman aged 30 to 39 in good health. Sequenced material: blood. DNA for the CDR3: TGTGCCAGCAGTCCAGGGTCGGGATCTTCCCTGGAGCAGTACTTC. This translates into CASSPGSGSSLEQYF.